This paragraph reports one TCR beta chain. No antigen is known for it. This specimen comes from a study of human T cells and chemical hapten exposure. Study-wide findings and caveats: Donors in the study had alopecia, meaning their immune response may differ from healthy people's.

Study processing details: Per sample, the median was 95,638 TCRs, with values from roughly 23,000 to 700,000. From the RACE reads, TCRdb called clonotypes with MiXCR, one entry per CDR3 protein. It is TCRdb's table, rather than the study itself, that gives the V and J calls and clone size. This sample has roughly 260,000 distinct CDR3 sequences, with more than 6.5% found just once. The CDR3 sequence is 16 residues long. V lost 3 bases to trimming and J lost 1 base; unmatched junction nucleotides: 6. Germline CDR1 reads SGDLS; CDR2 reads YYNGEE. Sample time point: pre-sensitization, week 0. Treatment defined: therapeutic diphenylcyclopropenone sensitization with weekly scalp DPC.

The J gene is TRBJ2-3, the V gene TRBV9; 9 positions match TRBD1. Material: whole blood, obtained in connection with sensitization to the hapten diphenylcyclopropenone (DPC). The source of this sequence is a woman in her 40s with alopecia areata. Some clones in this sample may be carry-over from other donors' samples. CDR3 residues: CASSARTGGGTDTQYF. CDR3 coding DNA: TGTGCCAGCAGCGCGCGAACAGGGGGCGGCACAGATACGCAGTATTTT.